The rows below give T cell receptor beta chains drawn from one sample of a study of blood T cells in healthy people across ages. TCRdb called the 5' RACE reads again in MiXCR, with one record for every CDR3 protein. Here the sample spans 550,000 to 750,000 distinct CDR3 sequences, around 21% being singletons. Sequenced: blood. These receptors were collected from an older man in good health. Both conserved end residues are part of each CDR3. Each record gives: V gene, J gene, D gene, clone size, CDR3 protein, CDR3 DNA. D genes are given only for firm matches. Only some rows state a clone size, as once, few, many or a class for expanded clones.

V: TRBV6-2/TRBV6-3; J: TRBJ2-7; D: TRBD2; size: many; CDR3: CASSSLTSGRDEQYF; DNA: TGTGCCAGCAGTTCCCTGACTAGCGGGAGGGACGAGCAGTACTTC
V: TRBV2; J: TRBJ1-5; D: TRBD1; size: many; CDR3: CASSFGTGNQPQHF; DNA: TGTGCCAGCAGCTTTGGGACAGGGAATCAGCCCCAGCATTTT
V: TRBV6-2/TRBV6-3; J: TRBJ2-7; D: TRBD1; size: NA; CDR3: CASSYSPTGTEQYF; DNA: TGTGCCAGCAGTTACTCCCCGACAGGGACCGAGCAGTACTTC
V: TRBV20-1; J: TRBJ2-2; D: TRBD2; size: once; CDR3: CSARRSSGRSGELFF; DNA: TGCAGTGCTAGACGGTCTAGCGGGAGGTCCGGGGAGCTGTTTTTT
V: TRBV6-6; J: TRBJ2-5; D: NA; size: once; CDR3: CASSPTPDSARRETQYF; DNA: TGTGCCAGCAGTCCTACGCCGGACTCGGCAAGGAGGGAGACCCAGTACTTC
V: TRBV30; J: TRBJ1-2; D: NA; size: few; CDR3: CAWSVGPSNYGYTF; DNA: TGTGCCTGGAGTGTAGGTCCCAGTAACTATGGCTACACCTTC
V: TRBV29-1; J: TRBJ2-7; D: NA; size: NA; CDR3: CSVVDLSYEQYF; DNA: TGCAGCGTTGTAGATTTGTCCTACGAGCAGTACTTC
V: TRBV7-6; J: TRBJ2-3; D: NA; size: few; CDR3: CASSLGTLNTDTQYF; DNA: TGTGCCAGCAGTCTGGGGACCCTAAACACAGATACGCAGTATTTT
V: TRBV7-6; J: TRBJ2-3; D: NA; size: NA; CDR3: CASSWRTDTQYF; DNA: TGTGCCAGCAGCTGGCGCACAGATACGCAGTATTTT
V: TRBV20-1; J: TRBJ2-1; D: NA; size: NA; CDR3: CSALRDGNEQFF; DNA: TGCAGTGCCCTCCGGGACGGGAATGAGCAGTTCTTC
V: TRBV14; J: TRBJ2-1; D: TRBD2; size: few; CDR3: CASSQDRTSGRIHNEQFF; DNA: TGTGCCAGCAGCCAAGATCGGACTAGCGGGAGGATCCACAATGAGCAGTTCTTC
V: TRBV12-3/TRBV12-4; J: TRBJ2-1; D: TRBD2; size: NA; CDR3: CASRSTSGSFRNEQFF; DNA: TGTGCCAGCAGAAGTACTAGCGGGAGTTTCCGGAATGAGCAGTTCTTC
V: TRBV20-1; J: TRBJ2-2; D: NA; size: NA; CDR3: CSARVGANTGELFF; DNA: TGCAGTGCTAGAGTCGGAGCGAACACCGGGGAGCTGTTTTTT
V: TRBV2; J: TRBJ2-2; D: NA; size: few; CDR3: CASTGRSNTGELFF; DNA: TGTGCCAGCACCGGGAGATCAAACACCGGGGAGCTGTTTTTT
V: TRBV20-1; J: TRBJ1-2; D: TRBD1; size: NA; CDR3: CSAVAGGYNYGYTF; DNA: TGCAGTGCGGTGGCAGGGGGCTATAACTATGGCTACACCTTC
V: TRBV27; J: TRBJ2-7; D: TRBD1; size: NA; CDR3: CASSYDRGTYEQYF; DNA: TGTGCCAGCAGCTACGACAGGGGAACCTACGAGCAGTACTTC
V: TRBV7-2; J: TRBJ2-7; D: TRBD2; size: NA; CDR3: CASSQTETSAFYEQYF; DNA: TGTGCCAGCAGCCAGACCGAGACTAGCGCTTTCTACGAGCAGTACTTC
V: TRBV2; J: TRBJ1-5; D: NA; size: few; CDR3: CASSAGLVQPQHF; DNA: TGTGCCAGCAGTGCGGGTTTGGTTCAGCCCCAGCATTTT
V: TRBV20-1; J: TRBJ1-2; D: NA; size: few; CDR3: CSAPWTANYGYTF; DNA: TGCAGTGCTCCCTGGACGGCTAACTATGGCTACACCTTC
V: TRBV5-1; J: TRBJ2-5; D: NA; size: many; CDR3: CASSLQGVKIQETQYF; DNA: TGCGCCAGCAGCTTGCAAGGGGTCAAGATCCAAGAGACCCAGTACTTC
V: TRBV2; J: TRBJ2-1; D: TRBD2; size: NA; CDR3: CASSDRAGAYNEQFF; DNA: TGTGCCAGCAGTGACCGAGCGGGAGCATACAATGAGCAGTTCTTC
V: TRBV24-1; J: TRBJ2-3; D: NA; size: NA; CDR3: CATSDGSTDTQYF; DNA: TGTGCCACCAGTGACGGCTCCACAGATACGCAGTATTTT
V: TRBV3-1; J: TRBJ2-7; D: NA; size: few; CDR3: CASSQRDIFNEQYF; DNA: TGTGCCAGCAGCCAAAGGGACATTTTTAACGAGCAGTACTTC
V: TRBV25-1; J: TRBJ2-7; D: NA; size: NA; CDR3: CASSAFYEQYF; DNA: TGTGCCAGCAGTGCTTTCTACGAGCAGTACTTC
V: TRBV5-1; J: TRBJ2-5; D: TRBD1; size: few; CDR3: CASSFTGGVETQYF; DNA: TGCGCCAGCAGCTTCACAGGGGGTGTAGAGACCCAGTACTTC
V: TRBV6-6; J: TRBJ2-1; D: TRBD2; size: many; CDR3: CASSSLAGVNEQFF; DNA: TGTGCCAGCAGTTCCCTAGCGGGAGTGAATGAGCAGTTCTTC
V: TRBV2; J: TRBJ2-5; D: TRBD2; size: few; CDR3: CASRPLAYQETQYF; DNA: TGTGCCAGCAGGCCACTAGCGTACCAAGAGACCCAGTACTTC
V: TRBV4-3; J: TRBJ2-2; D: NA; size: NA; CDR3: CASSRPEGSGELFF; DNA: TGCGCCAGCAGCCGCCCCGAGGGGTCCGGGGAGCTGTTTTTT
V: TRBV6-6; J: TRBJ2-1; D: NA; size: NA; CDR3: CASRAGEPYNEQFF; DNA: TGTGCCAGCAGGGCTGGGGAGCCCTACAATGAGCAGTTCTTC
V: TRBV4-3; J: TRBJ2-5; D: NA; size: NA; CDR3: CASSQGGNSQETQYF; DNA: TGCGCCAGCAGCCAAGGCGGGAACTCACAAGAGACCCAGTACTTC
V: TRBV7-8; J: TRBJ2-7; D: TRBD1; size: once; CDR3: CASSLRGTGSDEQYF; DNA: TGTGCCAGCAGCTTAAGGGGGACAGGGTCAGACGAGCAGTACTTC
V: TRBV7-9; J: TRBJ1-4; D: NA; size: few; CDR3: CASSLELDEKLFF; DNA: TGTGCCAGCAGCTTAGAGCTAGATGAAAAACTGTTTTTT
V: TRBV5-5; J: TRBJ2-3; D: NA; size: many; CDR3: CASSPRGVVSDTQYF; DNA: TGTGCCAGCAGCCCCCGCGGGGTAGTTTCAGATACGCAGTATTTT
V: TRBV5-1; J: TRBJ2-5; D: TRBD2; size: NA; CDR3: CASNSGSIAQQETQYF; DNA: TGCGCCAGCAACAGCGGGAGTATAGCCCAACAAGAGACCCAGTACTTC
V: TRBV9; J: TRBJ1-1; D: NA; size: NA; CDR3: CASSVSGGPVPAEAFF; DNA: TGTGCCAGCAGCGTATCGGGGGGCCCAGTACCTGCTGAAGCTTTCTTT
V: TRBV7-8; J: TRBJ2-2; D: TRBD2; size: NA; CDR3: CASSLPAGGARGTPNTGELFF; DNA: TGTGCCAGCAGCTTACCCGCGGGGGGGGCTCGGGGTACTCCGAACACCGGGGAGCTGTTTTTT
V: TRBV5-1; J: TRBJ2-1; D: TRBD1; size: NA; CDR3: CASSLGRGIYNEQFF; DNA: TGCGCCAGCAGCTTGGGCAGGGGGATTTACAATGAGCAGTTCTTC
V: TRBV7-8; J: TRBJ1-4; D: TRBD1; size: NA; CDR3: CASSWTGIGEKLFF; DNA: TGTGCCAGCAGCTGGACAGGGATTGGAGAAAAACTGTTTTTT
V: TRBV28; J: TRBJ1-5; D: TRBD1; size: few; CDR3: CASRGQGDQPQHF; DNA: TGTGCCAGCAGGGGACAGGGGGATCAGCCCCAGCATTTT
V: TRBV3-1; J: TRBJ2-7; D: TRBD1; size: NA; CDR3: CASRAGTGATGSSYEQYF; DNA: TGTGCCAGCAGAGCCGGGACAGGGGCCACCGGGAGCTCCTACGAGCAGTACTTC
V: TRBV5-5; J: TRBJ1-4; D: NA; size: NA; CDR3: CASSGIRVANEKLFF; DNA: TGTGCCAGCAGCGGAATCAGGGTTGCTAATGAAAAACTGTTTTTT
V: TRBV28; J: TRBJ1-5; D: TRBD1; size: NA; CDR3: CASSLSGTGGTQPQHF; DNA: TGTGCCAGCAGTTTATCCGGGACAGGGGGCACTCAGCCCCAGCATTTT
V: TRBV20-1; J: TRBJ2-4; D: NA; size: NA; CDR3: CSAKDRYSKNIQYF; DNA: TGCAGTGCTAAAGACAGATATTCAAAAAACATTCAGTACTTC
V: TRBV7-2; J: TRBJ1-5; D: TRBD1; size: few; CDR3: CASSPGQGRANSNQPQHF; DNA: TGTGCCAGCAGCCCCGGACAGGGGAGGGCAAATAGCAATCAGCCCCAGCATTTT
V: TRBV18; J: TRBJ2-3; D: NA; size: NA; CDR3: CASSPELISTDTQYF; DNA: TGTGCCAGCTCACCCGAGCTAATCAGCACAGATACGCAGTATTTT
V: TRBV19; J: TRBJ1-4; D: NA; size: NA; CDR3: CASSSSGTHYEKLFF; DNA: TGTGCCAGTAGTTCCTCCGGGACGCATTATGAAAAACTGTTTTTT
V: TRBV5-4; J: TRBJ2-7; D: TRBD2; size: NA; CDR3: CASTDPQAGGSREQYF; DNA: TGTGCCAGCACCGACCCCCAAGCGGGAGGTTCCCGCGAGCAGTACTTC
V: TRBV18; J: TRBJ2-7; D: NA; size: NA; CDR3: CASSSGVREQYF; DNA: TGTGCCAGCTCATCGGGAGTTCGGGAGCAGTACTTC
V: TRBV28; J: TRBJ2-1; D: TRBD2; size: few; CDR3: CASSLVGGPHNEQFF; DNA: TGTGCCAGCAGTTTAGTGGGAGGGCCCCACAATGAGCAGTTCTTC
V: TRBV5-1; J: TRBJ2-7; D: NA; size: few; CDR3: CASSQTEYAPGGYF; DNA: TGCGCCAGCAGCCAAACCGAGTATGCGCCGGGTGGGTACTTC